Following are 6 T cell receptor beta chains from one sample sequenced in a study of cytomegalovirus exposure and HLA in healthy donors. Both 60 Vbeta primers and 13 Jbeta primers went into the PCR. The protocol was immunoSEQ multiplex PCR, while the TCRdb copy is restricted to in-frame clones and leaves out a portion. The sample contains approximately 190,000 clones, around 64% of which appear only once. Material: PBMCs. These receptors all stem from a man between 35 and 55 years old in good health and CMV-seropositive.

The rearrangement uses TRBV10-3 and TRBJ2-5; D gene uncertain. The J call may not be correct, given that the DNA end is closer to TRBJ2-7. The V gene's germline CDR1 is ENHRY and CDR2 SYGVKD. This CDR3 is built from 12 residues. The CDR3 DNA is TGTGCCATCAGAAGAGAAAACTACGAGCAGTACTTC. Residues: CAIRRENYEQYF.

This chain links TRBV6-5 with TRBJ2-5, with D unresolved. The J call is doubtful: the DNA matches TRBJ2-7 better. CDR1 MNHEY and CDR2 SVGAGI come from the germline V gene. CDR3 length: 13 residues. The CDR3: CASSFPPDYEQYF. CDR3 nucleotides: TGTGCCAGCAGTTTCCCCCCGGACTACGAGCAGTACTTC.

The chain couples TRBV6-6 to TRBJ1-2, with 7 bases aligning to TRBD1. The CDR3 extends over 13 amino acids. Germline CDR1 reads MNHNY; CDR2 reads SVGAGI (reference sequence). V lost 6 bases and J lost 5; bases outside the gene matches: 6. CDR3 coding DNA: TGTGCCAGCAGGGGGACAGAACTATATGGCTACACCTTC. Protein sequence: CASRGTELYGYTF.

This clone appeared a single time. The gene calls are TRBV29-1 and TRBJ2-7, with D perhaps TRBD1 (6 bases). Germline values: CDR1 SQVTM, CDR2 ANQGSEA. CDR3 length: 10 amino acids. The germline V and J ends were trimmed by 7 bases and 7 bases, with 11 bases remaining between them. As DNA, the CDR3 is TGCAGCGCCTCGCAGGGGGAGCAGTACTTC. Its translation: CSASQGEQYF.

The chain carries TRBV27 and TRBJ2-1; 10 bases line up with TRBD2. J gave up 9 bases and V 2 bases, and 13 bases lay outside the gene matches. The CDR3 covers 17 residues. Germline CDR1 MNHEY, CDR2 SMNVEV (reference sequence). CDR3 protein: CASSLDLLAGLSGEQFF. The CDR3 nucleotides read TGTGCCAGCAGTTTAGACTTACTAGCGGGGCTCTCCGGTGAGCAGTTCTTC.

The DNA for the CDR3 is TGTGCCAGCAGTGAAGAAGTGGCCAGTTACTTC. This gives the protein CASSEEVASYF. The V gene is TRBV6-1, the J gene TRBJ2-7; D not certain. The CDR3 runs to 11 residues. Germline V gene data show CDR1 as MNHNS and CDR2 as SASEGT. Trimming took off 1 base at V and 13 bases at J, with 11 bases between the two ends.